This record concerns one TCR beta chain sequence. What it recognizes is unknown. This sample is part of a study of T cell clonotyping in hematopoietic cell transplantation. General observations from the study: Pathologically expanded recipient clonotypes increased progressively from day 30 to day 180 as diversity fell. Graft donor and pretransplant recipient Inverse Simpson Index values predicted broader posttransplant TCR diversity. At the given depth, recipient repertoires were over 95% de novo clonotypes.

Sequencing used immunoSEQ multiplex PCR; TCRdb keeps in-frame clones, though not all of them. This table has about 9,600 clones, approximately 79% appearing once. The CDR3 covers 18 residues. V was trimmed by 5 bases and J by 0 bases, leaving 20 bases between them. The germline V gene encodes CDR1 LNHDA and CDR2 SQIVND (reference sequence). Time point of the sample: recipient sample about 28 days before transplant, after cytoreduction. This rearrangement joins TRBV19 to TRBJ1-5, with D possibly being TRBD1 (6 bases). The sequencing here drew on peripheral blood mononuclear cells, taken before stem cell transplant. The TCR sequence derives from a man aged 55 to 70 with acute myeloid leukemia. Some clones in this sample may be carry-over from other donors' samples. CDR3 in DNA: TGTGCCAGTAGTTCTCGGACAGTACTTTTCGATAGCAATCAGCCCCAGCATTTT. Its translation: CASSSRTVLFDSNQPQHF.